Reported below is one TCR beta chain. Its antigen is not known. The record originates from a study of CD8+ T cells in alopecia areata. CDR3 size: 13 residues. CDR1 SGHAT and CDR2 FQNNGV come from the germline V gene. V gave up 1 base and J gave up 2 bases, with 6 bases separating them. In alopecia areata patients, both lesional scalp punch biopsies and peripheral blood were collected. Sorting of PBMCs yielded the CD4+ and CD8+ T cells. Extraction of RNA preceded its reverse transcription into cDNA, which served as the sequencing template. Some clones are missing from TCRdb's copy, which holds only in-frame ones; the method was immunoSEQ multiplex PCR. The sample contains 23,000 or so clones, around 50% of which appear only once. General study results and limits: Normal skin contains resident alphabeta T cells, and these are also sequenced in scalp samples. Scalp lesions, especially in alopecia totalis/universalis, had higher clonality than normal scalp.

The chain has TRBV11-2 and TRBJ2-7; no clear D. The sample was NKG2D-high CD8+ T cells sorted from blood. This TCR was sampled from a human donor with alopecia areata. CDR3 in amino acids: CASSLAGTYEQYF. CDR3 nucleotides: TGTGCCAGCAGCTTAGCTGGGACCTACGAGCAGTACTTC.